This record looks at one TCR beta chain sequence and its context. This entry comes from a study of monozygotic twins with inflammatory bowel disease. No DNA is given; TCRdb re-called the 5' RACE reads and lists each CDR3 protein once. This sample contains about 420,000 distinct CDR3 sequences. From germline, CDR1 is LGHNA and CDR2 YSLEER. The CDR3 extends over 13 amino acids. Sequenced input: blood. The V gene is TRBV4-3, the J gene TRBJ2-1; TCRdb outputs TRBD2, but without DNA this stays unchecked. The TCR originated in a human donor with ulcerative colitis or Crohn's disease, or a healthy co-twin of an affected twin (not recorded which). The CDR3 loop is CASSQDRQGPQFF.